One sample yielded the 8 T cell receptor beta chains listed below, sequenced in a study of T cell changes during pregnancy in multiple sclerosis. Libraries were prepared by immunoSEQ multiplex PCR; TCRdb keeps only in-frame clonotypes and omits some of them. In the table there are 65,000 to 95,000 clones, about 92% of which are singletons. Sequenced material: peripheral blood, taken after pregnancy. The receptors derive from a female donor in good health, enrolled as a control in a pregnancy study.

The rearrangement uses TRBV28 and TRBJ1-2, with D unclear. Per germline, CDR1 MDHEN and CDR2 SYDVKM. The CDR3 length is 15 residues. V was clipped by 6 bases and J by 2 bases, with 16 bases between them. CDR3 bases: TGTGCCAGCAGGCCTGGAGGGTACGGAAACTATGGCTACACCTTC. Protein: CASRPGGYGNYGYTF.

The V gene is TRBV5-6, the J gene TRBJ1-4; 7 bases are shared with TRBD1. Trimming at V came to 2 bases and at J to 8 bases, leaving 9 bases not matched to a gene. Germline V gene sequence: CDR1 SGHDT, CDR2 YYEEEE. The length of the CDR3 is 15 residues. CDR3: CASSFRDSGGEKLFF. CDR3 bases: TGTGCCAGCAGCTTTCGGGACAGTGGCGGGGAAAAACTGTTTTTT.

The chain carries TRBV19 and TRBJ1-1, with a possible D match to TRBD1 (6 bases). Germline V lookup: CDR1 LNHDA, CDR2 SQIVND (reference sequence). This CDR3 is 14 amino acids long. Trimming stripped 6 bases from V and 3 bases from J, with 14 bases between. The chain's CDR3 is CASRIGGGDTEAFF. The CDR3 DNA reads as TGTGCCAGTAGAATCGGAGGGGGGGACACTGAAGCTTTCTTT.

The chain uses TRBV6-6 and TRBJ2-7; 8 bases map to TRBD1. This CDR3 is built from 15 residues. Germline CDR1 is MNHNY and CDR2 is SVGAGI (reference sequence). The V segment lost 7 bases and the J segment 1 base; nucleotides outside the gene matches: 9. The CDR3 bases are TGTGCCAGCAAGCCAGGGGGCGATTCATCCTACGAGCAGTACTTC. It specifies CASKPGGDSSYEQYF.

The chain employs TRBV7-2 and TRBJ1-1, with a weak D call TRBD1 (6 bases). The germline V gene has CDR1 SGHTA and CDR2 FQGNSA. The CDR3 is 13 residues long. V was shortened by 5 bases and J by 4 bases, with 11 bases between the two germline ends. This CDR3 reads CASSPRGGTEAFF. The CDR3 DNA reads as TGTGCCAGCAGCCCGAGGGGGGGCACTGAAGCTTTCTTT.

The rearrangement joins TRBV9 to TRBJ2-7; TRBD1 matches 8 bases. The CDR3 is 17 amino acids. V dropped 0 bases and J dropped 2; count of bases not matched to a gene: 10. Germline V CDR1 and CDR2: SGDLS, YYNGEE. The CDR3 nucleotides read TGTGCCAGCAGCGTAGCAGATGTACGACAGGGGCCCTACGAGCAGTACTTC. It codes for CASSVADVRQGPYEQYF.

The chain combines TRBV19 with TRBJ2-7, with 7 bases that match TRBD1. V shed 7 bases and J 3 bases; nucleotides not matched to a gene: 6. Germline assignment: CDR1 LNHDA and CDR2 SQIVND (reference sequence). The CDR3 length is 13 residues. CDR3 sequence: CASTPGQNYEQYF. DNA of the CDR3: TGTGCCAGTACCCCGGGACAGAACTACGAGCAGTACTTC. The whole variable domain, filled in from reference TRBV19 and TRBJ2-7, reads DGGITQSPKYLFRKEGQNVTLSCEQNLNHDAMYWYRQDPGQGLRLIYYSQIVNDFQKGDIAEGYSVSREKKESFPLTVTSAQKNPTAFYLCASTPGQNYEQYFGPGTRLTVT.

The chain joins TRBV5-4 to TRBJ2-4, with D possibly TRBD2 on 6 matching bases. Trimming left V 0 bases short and J 2 bases short, with 6 bases between. CDR3 size: 14 residues. Germline assignment: CDR1 SGHNT and CDR2 YYREEE (reference sequence). The CDR3 is CASSLGTTKNIQYF. CDR3 coding DNA: TGTGCCAGCAGCTTGGGGACTACCAAAAACATTCAGTACTTC.